This TCR beta chain was obtained from a study of cytomegalovirus exposure and HLA in healthy donors. Study overall: Earlier, roughly 180 million T cells were analyzed, and more than 100 million unique TCR beta sequences were found among them. Among the approximately 400 genotyped donors, 70% to 85% were placed in the Caucasian-associated ancestry cluster.

Trimming took off 7 bases at V and 5 bases at J, with 18 bases between the two ends. The CDR3 consists of 13 residues. Germline V CDR1 and CDR2: GTSNPN, SVGIG (reference sequence). PCR amplification relied on 60 Vbeta primers (plus 13 Jbeta primers). The method was immunoSEQ multiplex PCR; TCRdb's version includes in-frame clones alone and lacks a portion of them. Of 160,000 or so clones listed, about 77% are singletons. The table lists this clone with a few counts. V is TRBV30 and J is TRBJ2-7; D possibly corresponds to TRBD1 (5 bases). Sequencing was done on a sample of PBMCs. This receptor was identified in a man aged 18 to 29 in good health and CMV-seropositive. The CDR3 bases are TGTGCCTTAATAACGTGGCAGGGTGACGAGCAGTACTTC. It yields the protein CALITWQGDEQYF. The full variable domain, its missing parts supplied by reference TRBV30 and TRBJ2-7, is SQTIHQWPATLVQPVGSPLSLECTVEGTSNPNLYWYRQAAGRGLQLLFYSVGIGQISSEVPQNLSASRPQDRQFILSSKKLLLSDSGFYLCALITWQGDEQYFGPGTRLTVT.